This T cell receptor (beta chain) was sequenced in a study of cytomegalovirus exposure and HLA in healthy donors. Findings and limits, study-wide: Cytomegalovirus-associated TCR beta chains were listed, numbering 150 to 200.

Notes on this clone: Its antigen is as yet unknown.

The primer mix had 60 Vbeta and 13 Jbeta primers. Assay used: immunoSEQ multiplex PCR; TCRdb lists only in-frame clones, some missing. The sample includes approximately 150,000 clones, roughly 78% of them seen just once. The length of the CDR3 is 13 residues. Losses at the gene ends were 2 bases for V and 0 bases for J; bases not matched to a gene: 1. Germline assignment: CDR1 GTSNPN and CDR2 SVGIG (reference sequence). The source of this sequence is a female donor in good health and CMV-seronegative. The chain combines TRBV30 with TRBJ2-7; TRBD1 aligns across 7 bases. The sample taken for sequencing was PBMCs. The CDR3 region is CAWSYRGSYEQYF. CDR3 nucleotide sequence: TGTGCCTGGAGTTACAGGGGCTCCTACGAGCAGTACTTC.